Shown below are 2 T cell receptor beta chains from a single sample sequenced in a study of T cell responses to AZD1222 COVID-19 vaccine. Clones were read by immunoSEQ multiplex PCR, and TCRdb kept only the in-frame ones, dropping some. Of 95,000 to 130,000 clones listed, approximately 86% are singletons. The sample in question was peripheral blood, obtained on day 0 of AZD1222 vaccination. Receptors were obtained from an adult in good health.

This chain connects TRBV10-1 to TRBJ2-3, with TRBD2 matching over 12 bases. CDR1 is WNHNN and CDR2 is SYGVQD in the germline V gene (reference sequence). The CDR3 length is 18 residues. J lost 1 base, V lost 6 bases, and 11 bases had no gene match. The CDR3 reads CASRRLAGATIRTDTQYF. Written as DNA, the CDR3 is TGCGCCAGCAGAAGACTAGCGGGGGCGACCATTCGCACAGATACGCAGTATTTT.

CDR3 loop: CAWRRAQGTYGYTF. In DNA, the CDR3 is TGTGCCTGGAGACGGGCCCAGGGCACCTATGGCTACACCTTC. The chain carries TRBV30 and TRBJ1-2; maybe TRBD1 (5 bases). The CDR3 loop spans 14 amino acids. V shed 3 bases and J shed 4 bases, with 15 bases lying between them. Germline V lookup: CDR1 GTSNPN, CDR2 SVGIG (reference sequence).